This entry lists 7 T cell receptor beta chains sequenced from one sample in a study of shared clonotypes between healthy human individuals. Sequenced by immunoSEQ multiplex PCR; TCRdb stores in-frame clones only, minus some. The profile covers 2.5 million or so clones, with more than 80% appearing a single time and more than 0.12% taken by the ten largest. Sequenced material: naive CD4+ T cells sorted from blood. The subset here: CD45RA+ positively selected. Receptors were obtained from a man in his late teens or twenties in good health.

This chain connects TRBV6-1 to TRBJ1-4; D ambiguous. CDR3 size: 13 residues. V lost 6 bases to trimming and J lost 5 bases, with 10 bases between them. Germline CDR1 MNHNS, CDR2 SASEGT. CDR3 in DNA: TGTGCCAGCAGGAAGGACCTGAATGAAAAACTGTTTTTT. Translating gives CASRKDLNEKLFF.

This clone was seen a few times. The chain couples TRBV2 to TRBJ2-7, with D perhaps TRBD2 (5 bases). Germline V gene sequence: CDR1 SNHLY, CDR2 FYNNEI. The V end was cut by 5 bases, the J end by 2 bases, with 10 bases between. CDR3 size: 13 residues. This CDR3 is CASSPEVTYEQYF. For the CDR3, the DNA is TGTGCCAGCAGTCCGGAGGTAACCTACGAGCAGTACTTC.

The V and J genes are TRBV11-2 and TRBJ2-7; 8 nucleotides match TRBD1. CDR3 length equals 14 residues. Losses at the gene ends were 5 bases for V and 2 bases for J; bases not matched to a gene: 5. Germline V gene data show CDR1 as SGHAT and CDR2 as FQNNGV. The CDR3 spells CASSLWTGTYEQYF. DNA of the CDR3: TGTGCCAGCAGCCTGTGGACAGGGACCTACGAGCAGTACTTC. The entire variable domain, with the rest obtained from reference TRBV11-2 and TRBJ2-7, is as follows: EAGVAQSPRYKIIEKRQSVAFWCNPISGHATLYWYQQILGQGPKLLIQFQNNGVVDDSQLPKDRFSAERLKGVDSTLKIQPAKLEDSAVYLCASSLWTGTYEQYFGPGTRLTVT.

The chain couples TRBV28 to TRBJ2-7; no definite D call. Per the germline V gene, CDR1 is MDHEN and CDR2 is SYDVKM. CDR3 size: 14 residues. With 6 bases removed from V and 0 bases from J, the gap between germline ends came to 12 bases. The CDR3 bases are TGTGCCAGCAGCCTTGACGGTGGCTCCTACGAGCAGTACTTC. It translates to CASSLDGGSYEQYF.

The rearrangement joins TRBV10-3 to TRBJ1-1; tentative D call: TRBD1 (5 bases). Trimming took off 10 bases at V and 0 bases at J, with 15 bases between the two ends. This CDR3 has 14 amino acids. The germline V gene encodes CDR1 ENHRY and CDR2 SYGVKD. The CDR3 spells CATLAPTVNTEAFF. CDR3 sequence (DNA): TGTGCCACCCTTGCCCCGACAGTGAACACTGAAGCTTTCTTT.

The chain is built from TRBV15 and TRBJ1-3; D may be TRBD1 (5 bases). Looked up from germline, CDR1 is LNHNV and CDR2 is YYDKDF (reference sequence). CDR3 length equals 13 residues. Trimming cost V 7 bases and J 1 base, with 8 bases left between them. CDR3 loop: CATKWGSGNTIYF. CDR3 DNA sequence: TGTGCCACCAAGTGGGGGTCTGGAAACACCATATATTTT.

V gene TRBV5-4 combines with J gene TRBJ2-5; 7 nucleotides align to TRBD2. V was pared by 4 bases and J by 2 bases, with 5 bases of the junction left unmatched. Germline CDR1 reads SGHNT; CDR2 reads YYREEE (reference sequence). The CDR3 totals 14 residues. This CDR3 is CASSGGAGQETQYF. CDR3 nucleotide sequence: TGTGCCAGCAGCGGGGGAGCGGGGCAAGAGACCCAGTACTTC.